This TCR beta chain was identified during a study of blood T cell repertoires in COVID-19. Study summary: COVID-19 samples, acute and convalescent, were from the United States, Italy and Spain. PBMCs, B-cell-depleted T cells, or T cells were the source of the cDNA or gDNA that made up the material.

How the authors handled the data: Amplification from reference gene primers served as the basis for estimated nucleated cell counts. Measured with immunoSEQ multiplex PCR; TCRdb has only the in-frame clones, and not every one. V and J calls plus clone size are reproduced from that table; the DNA served to infer D and trimming. The sample consists of about 56,000 clones, about 85% of them appearing once. Germline V gene data show CDR1 as LGHDT and CDR2 as YNNKEL (reference sequence). The CDR3 spans 13 residues. The germline V and J ends were trimmed by 4 bases and 4 bases, with 8 bases remaining between them.

Sequenced input: peripheral blood. This chain uses TRBV3-1 (or the pseudogene TRBV3-2) with TRBJ1-5, with D unclear. The TCR originated in a woman of 80 years or more with acute or convalescent COVID-19. The CDR3 reads CASSRQINQPQHF. The CDR3 DNA sequence: TGTGCCAGCAGCCGACAAATTAATCAGCCCCAGCATTTT.